Following are 31 T cell receptor beta chains from one sample sequenced in a study of T cells in Graves' hyperthyroidism and ophthalmopathy. TCR beta CDR3 region amplification was performed from RNA transcripts. Researchers ran a first-round RT-PCR on the TCR CDR3 using the HTBI primer set. TCRdb fed the multiplex PCR reads into MiXCR, producing one record per CDR3 protein. The sample includes about 610,000 distinct CDR3 sequences, approximately 15% of them seen just once. The sequencing sample was made of blood. The receptor set was obtained from a woman aged 40-49 years with Graves' ophthalmopathy.

This clonotype occurred many times. The chain links TRBV6-2 or TRBV6-3 to TRBJ2-7; weak D call: TRBD1 (5 bases). V lost 2 bases to trimming and J lost 6 bases, with 17 bases between them. The CDR3 contains 15 residues. Germline lookup yields CDR1 MNHEY and CDR2 SVGEGT. The CDR3 protein is CASSYRTGGVREQYF. CDR3 in DNA: TGTGCCAGCAGTTACCGCACAGGCGGCGTCCGCGAGCAGTACTTC.

This clonotype was counted ten times or more. The chain is built from TRBV28 and TRBJ1-2; D uncertain. CDR3 length equals 13 residues. Trimming removed 6 bases at V and 8 bases at J, with 16 bases between. CDR1 and CDR2 (germline): MDHEN, SYDVKM. CDR3 sequence (DNA): TGTGCCAGCAGCCAAAGGACCGGGTGGGGCTACACCTTC. It specifies CASSQRTGWGYTF.

J is TRBJ2-5 and V is TRBV6-1; TRBD1 matches at 12 bases. Germline CDR1 is MNHNS and CDR2 is SASEGT. V shed 7 bases and J 5 bases; nucleotides not matched to a gene: 8. The CDR3 is 15 residues long. CDR3 residues: CASMRGTGGLETQYF. CDR3 nucleotides: TGTGCCAGCATGAGGGGGACAGGGGGCTTGGAGACCCAGTACTTC.

The table lists this clonotype with many counts. The rearrangement joins TRBV6-2 or TRBV6-3 to TRBJ2-7; D call uncertain. The CDR3 length is 14 residues. Trimming removed 2 bases at V and 0 bases at J, with 8 bases between. Germline V gives CDR1 MNHEY, CDR2 SVGEGT. This CDR3 is CASSYSHNSYEQYF. The CDR3 coding sequence is TGTGCCAGCAGTTACAGCCACAACTCCTACGAGCAGTACTTC.

This clonotype was observed many times. The chain uses TRBV7-3 and TRBJ2-7; D may match TRBD1 or TRBD2 (7 bases each). CDR3 size: 13 residues. Germline V CDR1 and CDR2: SGHTA, FQGTGA. V was cut by 5 bases and J by 7 bases, with 15 bases left in between. The chain's CDR3 is CASSSGAGGEQYF. The CDR3 DNA reads as TGTGCCAGCAGCAGCGGGGCAGGGGGAGAGCAGTACTTC.

The gene calls are TRBV2 and TRBJ1-1, with no clear D. The CDR3 loop spans 12 amino acids. Trimming pared 4 bases from V and 3 bases from J, leaving 6 bases between. CDR1 is SNHLY and CDR2 is FYNNEI in the germline V gene. The CDR3 DNA follows: TGTGCCAGCAGTGTTAGCTACACTGAAGCTTTCTTT. Translated: CASSVSYTEAFF.

At least ten counts were recorded for this clonotype. The chain links TRBV7-2 to TRBJ1-4; 8 nucleotides agree with TRBD1. The CDR3 spans 14 residues. Germline V gene sequence: CDR1 SGHTA, CDR2 FQGNSA. With V trimmed by 6 bases and J by 8 bases, 8 bases remained unmatched. CDR3 coding DNA: TGTGCCAGCAGTACTGGACAGGGTCGGGAAAAACTGTTTTTT. Translating it yields CASSTGQGREKLFF. Combining the CDR3 with reference TRBV7-2 and TRBJ1-4 gives the whole variable domain GAGVSQSPSNKVTEKGKDVELRCDPISGHTALYWYRQSLGQGLEFLIYFQGNSAPDKSGLPSDRFSAERTGGSVSTLTIQRTQQEDSAVYLCASSTGQGREKLFFGSGTQLSVL.

This clonotype was observed at least ten times. The CDR3 DNA reads as TGTGCCAGCAGCGCCCGGGACAGGGTCCATCAGCCCCAGCATTTT. Encoded protein: CASSARDRVHQPQHF. The genes are TRBV28 and TRBJ1-5; 9 nucleotides match TRBD1. Germline V CDR1 and CDR2: MDHEN, SYDVKM. The CDR3 runs to 15 residues. V shed 6 bases and J 5 bases; nucleotides not matched to a gene: 8.

The table lists this clonotype with many counts. The chain carries TRBV20-1 and TRBJ1-5; a possible D gene is TRBD1 (6 bases). The V gene's germline CDR1 is DFQATT and CDR2 SNEGSKA (reference sequence). CDR3 length equals 15 residues. Trimming took 5 bases from V and 3 from J, leaving 17 bases between them. The CDR3 region has the DNA TGCAGTGCTCTCCGTTACACAGGGACCAATCAGCCCCAGCATTTT. Its translation is CSALRYTGTNQPQHF.

In its sample, this clonotype was seen many times. The rearrangement joins TRBV10-3 to TRBJ1-1; D is unresolved. CDR1 and CDR2 from the germline V gene are ENHRY and SYGVKD. V gave up 0 bases and J gave up 11 bases, with 7 bases separating them. This CDR3 spans 11 amino acids. This CDR3 is CAISESVVAFF. The CDR3 region has the DNA TGTGCCATCAGTGAGTCGGTAGTGGCTTTCTTT.

Notes on this clonotype: A read error may be the cause here, since a much bigger clone is one base away. The chain uses TRBV6-5 and TRBJ2-2, with 11 bases aligning to TRBD2. Germline V gene sequence: CDR1 MNHEY, CDR2 SVGAGI. V dropped 4 bases and J dropped 6; count of bases not matched to a gene: 1. This CDR3 comprises 14 residues. The CDR3 sequence: CASSSLAGAGELFF. The CDR3 DNA sequence: TGTGCCAGCAGTTCACTAGCGGGAGCCGGGGAGCTGTTTTTT.

This clonotype has only a few counts. The chain carries TRBV28 and TRBJ1-6, with 8 bases matching TRBD1. The J segment lost 10 bases and the V segment lost 7 bases, leaving 6 bases of the junction unmatched. CDR1 is MDHEN and CDR2 is SYDVKM in the germline V gene. This CDR3 comprises 13 residues. The CDR3 protein is CASKTTGASPLHF. In DNA form, the CDR3 reads TGTGCCAGCAAGACGACAGGGGCCTCACCCCTCCACTTT.

This clonotype was counted at least ten times. V is TRBV6-2 or TRBV6-3 and J is TRBJ2-5, with 8 bases identical to TRBD1. From germline, CDR1 is MNHEY and CDR2 SVGEGT. The junction had 5 bases not matched to a gene; V was cut back by 6 bases and J by 5 bases. This CDR3 contains 13 residues. The CDR3 bases are TGTGCCAGCAGCCGAAACAGGGGGGAGACCCAGTACTTC. Translation: CASSRNRGETQYF.

V and J are TRBV7-9 and TRBJ1-2, with D maybe TRBD1 (6 bases). Germline V gene lookup returns CDR1 SEHNR and CDR2 FQNEAQ (reference sequence). The CDR3 totals 15 residues. V was pared by 6 bases and J by 1 base, with 15 bases between. CDR3: CASSPTGPINYGYTF. The CDR3 DNA reads TGTGCCAGCAGTCCTACAGGGCCTATTAACTATGGCTACACCTTC.

The J gene is TRBJ1-1, the V gene TRBV18; D is undetermined. Germline loops: CDR1 KGHSH, CDR2 LQKENI. This CDR3 has 14 amino acids. V lost 1 base and J lost 1, with 7 bases in between. The CDR3 region is CASSPQKPNTEAFF. DNA of the CDR3: TGTGCCAGCTCACCACAGAAACCGAACACTGAAGCTTTCTTT.

The rearrangement uses TRBV11-2 and TRBJ2-7; perhaps TRBD2 as D (6 bases). The length of the CDR3 is 14 residues. CDR1 and CDR2 (germline): SGHAT, FQNNGV. V was clipped by 5 bases and J by 3 bases, with 14 bases between them. CDR3 sequence: CASSPLGGGYEQYF. Here the CDR3 DNA reads TGTGCCAGCAGCCCCCTGGGGGGTGGCTACGAGCAGTACTTC.

Ten or more counts support this clonotype. The CDR3 loop is CASSYDWDRSYEQYF. The CDR3 coding sequence is TGTGCCAGCAGTTACGATTGGGACAGATCCTACGAGCAGTACTTC. This chain links TRBV6-5 with TRBJ2-7; 7 nucleotides line up with TRBD1. Germline lookup yields CDR1 MNHEY and CDR2 SVGAGI. V lost 2 bases and J lost 1; bases outside the gene matches: 5. The CDR3 contains 15 residues.

This clonotype occurred many times. The rearrangement joins TRBV12-3 or TRBV12-4 to TRBJ2-7; weak D call: TRBD2 (5 bases). The CDR3 loop spans 13 amino acids. V lost 6 bases to trimming and J lost 3 bases, with 12 bases between them. The CDR3 sequence: CASRAGDYYEQYF. CDR3 bases: TGTGCCAGCAGAGCAGGCGACTACTACGAGCAGTACTTC.

The chain carries TRBV7-8 and TRBJ1-5; TRBD1 matches at 7 bases. V trimming: 3 bases; J trimming: 5 bases; junction bases outside the gene matches: 10. The CDR3 is 16 amino acids. Germline values: CDR1 SGHVS, CDR2 FQNEAQ. Written as DNA, the CDR3 is TGTGCCAGCAGCTTGGAGGGACAGCTCACGGATCAGCCCCAGCATTTT. Encoded protein: CASSLEGQLTDQPQHF.

This clonotype was seen a handful of times. The chain uses TRBV10-3 and TRBJ2-2; 8 nucleotides match TRBD2. This CDR3 contains 16 residues. Germline assignment: CDR1 ENHRY and CDR2 SYGVKD. The V segment lost 6 bases and the J segment 4 bases; nucleotides outside the gene matches: 10. In nucleotides, the CDR3 is TGTGCCATCAGAGCTAGCGGGCCCCGAGGCACCGGGGAGCTGTTTTTT. This gives the protein CAIRASGPRGTGELFF.

Many counts were recorded for this clonotype. J is TRBJ1-1 and V is TRBV6-2 or TRBV6-3; possible D gene TRBD1, 5 bases. The CDR3 has 15 residues. The ends were cut back, 6 bases at V and 0 bases at J, with 14 bases in the middle. The germline V gene encodes CDR1 MNHEY and CDR2 SVGEGT. DNA for the CDR3: TGTGCCAGCAGGGTGACAGATATTTTGAACACTGAAGCTTTCTTT. Translated: CASRVTDILNTEAFF.

This chain links TRBV11-2 with TRBJ1-1; D not certain. Germline CDR1 and CDR2: SGHAT and FQNNGV. The CDR3 extends over 12 amino acids. V was pared by 3 bases and J by 7 bases, with 9 bases between. CDR3 in amino acids: CASSFRGDEAFF. CDR3 sequence (DNA): TGTGCCAGCAGCTTCCGTGGCGATGAAGCTTTCTTT.

There are many counts of this clonotype. J is TRBJ1-2 and V is TRBV5-1; maybe TRBD1 (5 bases). V lost 4 bases to trimming and J lost 0 bases, with 13 bases between them. This CDR3 is built from 15 residues. Germline V gene data show CDR1 as SGHRS and CDR2 as YFSETQ. The chain's CDR3 is CASSHSQGSNYGYTF. For the CDR3, the DNA is TGCGCCAGCAGCCACTCCCAGGGTTCTAACTATGGCTACACCTTC.

This clonotype was counted between two and nine times. The J gene is TRBJ1-1, the V gene TRBV4-1, with 9 bases fitting TRBD1. J was trimmed by 5 bases and V by 4 bases; bases with no gene match: 8. Germline V gene sequence: CDR1 MGHRA, CDR2 YSYEKL. The length of the CDR3 is 15 residues. This chain's CDR3 is CASSREYRGRTEAFF. In DNA, the CDR3 is TGCGCCAGCAGCCGGGAATACAGGGGGCGGACTGAAGCTTTCTTT.

This clonotype appeared many times. The CDR3 loop reads CASSLWSSGEVQETQYF. CDR3 DNA sequence: TGTGCCAGCAGTTTATGGTCGTCAGGGGAGGTACAAGAGACCCAGTACTTC. The chain carries TRBV28 and TRBJ2-5; D tentatively reads TRBD1 or TRBD2 (6 bases each). The ends were cut back, 0 bases at V and 2 bases at J, with 16 bases in the middle. Germline lookup yields CDR1 MDHEN and CDR2 SYDVKM. This CDR3 contains 17 residues. Looking up the rest from reference TRBV28 and TRBJ2-5 gives the full variable domain: DVKVTQSSRYLVKRTGEKVFLECVQDMDHENMFWYRQDPGLGLRLIYFSYDVKMKEKGDIPEGYSVSREKKERFSLILESASTNQTSMYLCASSLWSSGEVQETQYFGPGTRLLVL.

Remarks on this clonotype: A much larger clone is a single base away; this may be a read error. The missing conserved phenylalanine or tryptophan at the end of this CDR3 makes a read error likely. The chain combines TRBV29-1 with TRBJ1-1; perhaps TRBD1 as D (6 bases). The CDR3 is made up of 14 amino acids. Trimming stripped 1 base from V and 1 base from J, with 10 bases between. Per the germline V gene, CDR1 is SQVTM and CDR2 is ANQGSEA. The CDR3 region is CSVEGRQANTEAFS. The CDR3 nucleotides read TGCAGCGTTGAAGGGAGACAGGCGAACACTGAAGCTTTCTCT.

This clonotype occurred many times. This chain connects TRBV7-6 to TRBJ2-7, with a tentative D call TRBD2 (6 bases). V was cut by 0 bases and J by 6 bases, with 18 bases left in between. This CDR3 has 16 amino acids. Germline V gene lookup returns CDR1 SGHVS and CDR2 FNYEAQ. CDR3 residues: CASSLATRTTGGEQYF. The CDR3 bases are TGTGCCAGCAGCTTAGCAACCAGAACCACCGGGGGCGAGCAGTACTTC.

This clonotype was recorded at least ten times. The CDR3 DNA is TGTGCCTGGAGTAGCGACAGGGTTTACGAGCAGTACTTC. Its protein product is CAWSSDRVYEQYF. This chain links TRBV30 with TRBJ2-7, with TRBD1 identical over 7 bases. This CDR3 spans 13 amino acids. The germline V gene encodes CDR1 GTSNPN and CDR2 SVGIG (reference sequence). The trim removed 2 bases at V and 4 bases at J, leaving 5 bases unmatched.

At least ten counts were recorded for this clonotype. The rearrangement joins TRBV6-1 to TRBJ2-7, with 7 bases lining up with TRBD1. Germline CDR1 and CDR2: MNHNS and SASEGT. V was pared by 4 bases and J by 2 bases, with 5 bases of the junction left unmatched. The CDR3 covers 14 residues. CDR3 residues: CASSGEQGPYEQYF. CDR3 coding DNA: TGTGCCAGCAGTGGAGAACAGGGGCCCTACGAGCAGTACTTC.

This clonotype was counted many times. The V call is TRBV28, the J call TRBJ1-1; D is possibly TRBD1 (6 bases). Trimming took 2 bases from V and 4 from J, leaving 14 bases between them. The V gene's germline CDR1 is MDHEN and CDR2 SYDVKM. The CDR3 covers 15 residues. Here the CDR3 DNA reads TGTGCCAGCAGTTTAGGGAGTACAGGGTCCACTGAAGCTTTCTTT. Amino acid sequence: CASSLGSTGSTEAFF. Full variable domain (rest looked up from reference TRBV28 and TRBJ1-1): DVKVTQSSRYLVKRTGEKVFLECVQDMDHENMFWYRQDPGLGLRLIYFSYDVKMKEKGDIPEGYSVSREKKERFSLILESASTNQTSMYLCASSLGSTGSTEAFFGQGTRLTVV.

This clonotype appeared many times. The chain uses TRBV28 and TRBJ2-5; the D is unclear. This CDR3 comprises 14 residues. CDR1 and CDR2 from the germline V gene are MDHEN and SYDVKM. The V end was cut by 2 bases, the J end by 0 bases, with 7 bases between. The chain's CDR3 is CASSLRRYQETQYF. The CDR3 DNA reads TGTGCCAGCAGTTTACGCAGGTACCAAGAGACCCAGTACTTC. Using reference TRBV28 and TRBJ2-5 for the parts outside the CDR3, the full variable domain is DVKVTQSSRYLVKRTGEKVFLECVQDMDHENMFWYRQDPGLGLRLIYFSYDVKMKEKGDIPEGYSVSREKKERFSLILESASTNQTSMYLCASSLRRYQETQYFGPGTRLLVL.